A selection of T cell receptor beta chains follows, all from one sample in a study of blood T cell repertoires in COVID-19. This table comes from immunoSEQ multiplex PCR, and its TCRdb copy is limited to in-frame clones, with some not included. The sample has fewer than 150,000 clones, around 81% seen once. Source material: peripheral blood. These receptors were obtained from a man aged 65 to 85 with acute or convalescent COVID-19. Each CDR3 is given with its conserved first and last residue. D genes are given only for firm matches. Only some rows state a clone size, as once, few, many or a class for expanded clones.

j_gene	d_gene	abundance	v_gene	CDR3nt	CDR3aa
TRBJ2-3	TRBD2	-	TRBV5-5	TGTGCCAGCAGCTTGGGTAGCGGGGGGCGGGGTAGCACAGATACGCAGTATTTT	CASSLGSGGRGSTDTQYF
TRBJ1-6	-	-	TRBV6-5	TGTGCCAGTAAGCTAAGCTCCTATAATTCACCCCTCCACTTT	CASKLSSYNSPLHF
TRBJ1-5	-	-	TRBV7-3	TGTGCCAGCAGCTCCGACGGTACTATTAGCAATCAGCCCCAGCATTTT	CASSSDGTISNQPQHF
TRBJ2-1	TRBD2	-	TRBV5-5	TGTGCCAGCCTGACTAGCGGGGGGCCCAGCTCCTACAATGAGCAGTTCTTC	CASLTSGGPSSYNEQFF
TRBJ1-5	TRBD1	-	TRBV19	TGTGCCAGTTCAGACAGGGTACACCAGCCCCAGCATTTT	CASSDRVHQPQHF
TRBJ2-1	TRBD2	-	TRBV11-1	TGTGCCAGCAGCAGCCAGCGGGGGAACTATGAGCAGTTCTTC	CASSSQRGNYEQFF
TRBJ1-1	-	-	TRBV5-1	TGCGCCAGCAGCCTACAGGGAAACACTGAAGCTTTCTTT	CASSLQGNTEAFF
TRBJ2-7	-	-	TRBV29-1	TGCAGCGTCTCAAAACTGACAGGCGTCTCCTACGAGCAGTACTTC	CSVSKLTGVSYEQYF
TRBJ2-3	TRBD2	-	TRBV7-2	TGTGCCAGCAGCTTAGGACTAGCGGACACAGATACGCAGTATTTT	CASSLGLADTDTQYF
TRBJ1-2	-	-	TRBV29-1	TGCGGGGGGGTAGGGCCTAACTATGGCTACACCTTC	CGGVGPNYGYTF
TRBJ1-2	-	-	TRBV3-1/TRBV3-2	TGTGCCAGCAGCCAAGACCATAACTATGGCTACACCTTC	CASSQDHNYGYTF
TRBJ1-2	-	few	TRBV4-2	TGTGCCAGCAGCCTAAGGGCTTCGGGAGAGGGGTATGGCTACACCTTC	CASSLRASGEGYGYTF
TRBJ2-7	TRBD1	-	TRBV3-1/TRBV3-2	TGTGCCAGCAGCCAAGATCTTAGGGGGACAGGGACCTACGAGCAGTACTTC	CASSQDLRGTGTYEQYF
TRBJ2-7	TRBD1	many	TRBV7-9	TGTGCCAGCAGCTCTCTCTCCGCCCCAGGGGGAAGACGCGAGCAGTACTTC	CASSSLSAPGGRREQYF
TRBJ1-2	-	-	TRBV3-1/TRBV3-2	TGTGCCAGCAGCCAAGACAGAGGACAGAGCTATGGCTACACCTTC	CASSQDRGQSYGYTF
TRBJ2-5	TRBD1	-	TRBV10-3	TGTGCCATCAGTGCTCTACCGCTGGGACAGGCTCAAGAGACCCAGTACTTC	CAISALPLGQAQETQYF
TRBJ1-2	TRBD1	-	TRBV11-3	TGTGCCAGCAGCTCCGGACAGGGAAACTATGGCTACACCTTC	CASSSGQGNYGYTF
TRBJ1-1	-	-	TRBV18	TGTGCCAGCTCACCCCCAGGGACTGAAGCTTTCTTT	CASSPPGTEAFF
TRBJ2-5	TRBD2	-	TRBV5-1	TGCGCCAGCAGCTTGGCCCGGCTAGCGGGGGGGGAGACCCAGTACTTC	CASSLARLAGGETQYF
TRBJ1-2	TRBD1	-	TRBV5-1	TGCGCCAGCAGGGAAGAGACAGGGGTCGGCTACACCTTC	CASREETGVGYTF
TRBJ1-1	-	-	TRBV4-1	TGCGCCAGCAGCCAAGGGGCCCTTGCCCTGAACACTGAAGCTTTCTTT	CASSQGALALNTEAFF
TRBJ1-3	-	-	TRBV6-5	TGTGCCAGCAGTTACGACCCCAGGTCTGGAAACACCATATATTTT	CASSYDPRSGNTIYF
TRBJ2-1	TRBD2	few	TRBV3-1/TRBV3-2	TGTGCCAGCAGCCAGGGACTAGCGGGAAATGAGCAGTTCTTC	CASSQGLAGNEQFF
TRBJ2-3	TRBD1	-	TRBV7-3	TGTGCCAGCAGCCCGACAGGGGGCGCGCATGGCACAGATACGCAGTATTTT	CASSPTGGAHGTDTQYF
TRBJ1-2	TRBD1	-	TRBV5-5	TGTGCCAGCAGCCCTAACAGGGGGCTCGGGAATGGCTACACCTTC	CASSPNRGLGNGYTF
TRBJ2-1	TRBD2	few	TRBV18	TGTGCCAGCTCACAACTAGCGGGGGGGCGGAATGAGCAGTTCTTC	CASSQLAGGRNEQFF
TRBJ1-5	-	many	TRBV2	TGTGCCAGCAGGCGGGAGCATCAGCCCCAGCATTTT	CASRREHQPQHF
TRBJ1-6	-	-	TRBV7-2	TGTGCCAGCAGCCCAGGGGCTACAATGGGACAAAATTCACCCCTCCACTTT	CASSPGATMGQNSPLHF
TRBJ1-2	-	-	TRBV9	TGTGCCAGCAGCGCCGACGTGGGGCATAACTATGGCTACACCTTC	CASSADVGHNYGYTF
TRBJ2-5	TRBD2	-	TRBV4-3	TGCGCCAGCAGCCGAGGGCGGTCTAGCGGGAACCGACGAGAGACCCAGTACTTC	CASSRGRSSGNRRETQYF
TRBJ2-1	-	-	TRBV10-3	TGTGCCATCAGTCCTGCCAGAGGAGGGGGGGGGCCCGATGAGCAGTTCTTC	CAISPARGGGGPDEQFF
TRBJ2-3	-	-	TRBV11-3	TGTGCCAGCTCCCCCACAGGCAGCACAGATACGCAGTATTTT	CASSPTGSTDTQYF
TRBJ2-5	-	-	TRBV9	TGTGCCAGCAGCGTAGGGGGGGGGCGAGAGACCCAGTACTTC	CASSVGGGRETQYF
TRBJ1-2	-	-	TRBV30	TGTGCCTGGAGTGTAGACAGGTCTGGGGGCTACACCTTC	CAWSVDRSGGYTF
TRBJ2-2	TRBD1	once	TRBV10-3	TGTGCCATCAATCCGGCAGGGGACAGGGATCGCACCGGGGAGCTGTTTTTT	CAINPAGDRDRTGELFF
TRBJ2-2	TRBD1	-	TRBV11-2	TGTGCCAGCAGCCTAGGACAGGGGACTACCGCCGGGGAGCTGTTTTTT	CASSLGQGTTAGELFF
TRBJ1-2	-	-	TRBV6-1	TGTGCCAGCAGTGAACCGGGGGTGGGGGACCACTATGGCTACACCTTC	CASSEPGVGDHYGYTF
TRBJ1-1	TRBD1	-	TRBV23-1	TGCGCCAGCAGTCACCTACGGACAGGGTGGGACACTGAAGCTTTCTTT	CASSHLRTGWDTEAFF
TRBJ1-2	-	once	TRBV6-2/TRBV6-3	TGTGCCAGCAGTTACCAGCCGCTCGCGGAAGTTGGCTACACCTTC	CASSYQPLAEVGYTF
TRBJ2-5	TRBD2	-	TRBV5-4	TGTGCCAGCAGCTTAGCACTAGCGGGGGAAGAGACCCAGTACTTC	CASSLALAGEETQYF
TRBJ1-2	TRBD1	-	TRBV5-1	TGCGCCAGCAGCCAAGCCGGACAGGGGGATGGCTACACCTTC	CASSQAGQGDGYTF
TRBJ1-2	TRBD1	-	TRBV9	TGTGCCAGCAGCGCCACAGGGGGCTTAGGCTACACCTTC	CASSATGGLGYTF
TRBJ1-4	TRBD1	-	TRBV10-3	TGTGCCATCAGTGCCGGGACAGGTGAAGAAAAACTGTTTTTT	CAISAGTGEEKLFF
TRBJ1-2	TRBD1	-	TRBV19	TGTGCCAGTAGTATAGCGGGGACAGGGGGGTATGGCTACACCTTC	CASSIAGTGGYGYTF
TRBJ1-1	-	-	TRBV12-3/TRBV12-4	TGTGCCAGCAAGCGGACAGAGGAAGCTTTCTTT	CASKRTEEAFF
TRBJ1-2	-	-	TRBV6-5	TGTGCCAGCAGCCCCCCCGGGTTTAACTATGGCTACACCTTC	CASSPPGFNYGYTF
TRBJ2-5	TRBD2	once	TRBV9	TGTGCCAGCAGCGTAGCTGGGACTAGCGGTGAGACCCAGTACTTC	CASSVAGTSGETQYF
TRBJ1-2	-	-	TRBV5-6	TGTGCCAGCAGCTTGTCTCCAGGGCCCCTGGGGTATGGCTACACCTTC	CASSLSPGPLGYGYTF
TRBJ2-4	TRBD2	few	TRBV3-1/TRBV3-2	TGTGCCAGCAGCCAAGAGGGGAGCGGGGGGATTGGAAACATTCAGTACTTC	CASSQEGSGGIGNIQYF
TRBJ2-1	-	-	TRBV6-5	TGTGCCAGCAGTCCCCTACCGAAGTCCTACAATGAGCAGTTCTTC	CASSPLPKSYNEQFF